This TCR beta chain was sequenced in a study of blood T cells in healthy people across ages. The germline V gene has CDR1 WSHSY and CDR2 SAAADI. Losses at the gene ends were 5 bases for V and 13 bases for J; bases not matched to a gene: 18. CDR3 length: 16 amino acids. A second about 6 to 12 cycle PCR used barcoded and J-beta primers. MiXCR, run by TCRdb on the 5' RACE reads, gives a single entry per CDR3 protein. Of a few hundred thousand distinct CDR3 sequences in the sample, over 45% were seen once. This chain links TRBV10-2 with TRBJ2-4; 9 positions agree with TRBD2. The TCR comes from a man in his sixties in good health. The sequencing sample was made of blood. CDR3 sequence (DNA): TGCGCCAGCAGTCCGCTAGGGGCGGGGGGGAACAATGAGCAGTACTTC. Its translation: CASSPLGAGGNNEQYF.